Listed here are 10 T cell receptor beta chains from one sample, sequenced in a study of blood T cell repertoires in COVID-19. This table comes from immunoSEQ multiplex PCR, and its TCRdb copy is limited to in-frame clones, with some not included. This sample has about 270,000 clones, with about nine tenths found just once. Sequenced material: peripheral blood. The receptors come from a woman aged 30 to 39 with COVID-19, enrolled during active disease.

CDR3 nucleotides: TGCGCCAGCAGCCCCCTGGGACTACTGACCCTTTGGACTGAAGCTTTCTTT. Amino acids: CASSPLGLLTLWTEAFF. J is TRBJ1-1 and V is TRBV4-1, with TRBD1 as a possible D gene (5 bases). Between the trimmed V and J ends, which lost 4 bases and 5 bases, there was a span of 23 bases. Germline V gene data show CDR1 as MGHRA and CDR2 as YSYEKL. This CDR3 spans 17 amino acids.

V gene TRBV28 combines with J gene TRBJ2-5, with a weak D call TRBD1 (6 bases). The CDR3 is 15 amino acids. Between the trimmed V and J ends, which lost 5 bases and 4 bases, there was a span of 17 bases. Germline CDR1 and CDR2: MDHEN and SYDVKM. The CDR3 nucleotides read TGTGCCAGCAGTAAGGGGGTGGGGGTCGGAGAGACCCAGTACTTC. Protein product: CASSKGVGVGETQYF.

The chain employs TRBV5-1 and TRBJ2-7; D is uncertain. CDR1 and CDR2 from the germline V gene are SGHRS and YFSETQ. V dropped 3 bases and J dropped 6 bases, with 13 bases sitting between them. The length of the CDR3 is 13 residues. CDR3: CASSYAGVAEQYF. For the CDR3, the DNA is TGCGCCAGCAGCTATGCAGGTGTCGCCGAGCAGTACTTC.

The rearrangement joins TRBV29-1 to TRBJ1-2; TRBD1 matches 7 bases. V lost 6 bases, J lost 0 bases, and 4 bases stayed unmatched. The CDR3 spans 13 residues. Germline V lookup: CDR1 SQVTM, CDR2 ANQGSEA. The CDR3: CSVGQLANYGYTF. The CDR3 DNA reads as TGCAGCGTGGGACAGTTAGCTAACTATGGCTACACCTTC.

This clone was observed once. J is TRBJ1-1 and V is TRBV6-2 or TRBV6-3; 8 bases are a match to TRBD1. The CDR3 sequence is 14 residues long. Trimming at V came to 6 bases and at J to 3 bases, leaving 6 bases not matched to a gene. CDR1 is MNHEY, CDR2 SVGEGT, per germline. DNA for the CDR3: TGTGCCAGCAGCCCCAGGGGGCCTTACACTGAAGCTTTCTTT. Translation gives CASSPRGPYTEAFF.

The gene calls are TRBV10-3 and TRBJ2-1; D is possibly TRBD1 (6 bases). The ends were cut back, 4 bases at V and 4 bases at J, with 14 bases in the middle. The germline CDR1 and CDR2 sequences are ENHRY and SYGVKD. The CDR3 sequence is 15 residues long. The CDR3 nucleotides read TGTGCCATCAGTGTGGCCGGGACACAGTACAATGAGCAGTTCTTC. Amino acids: CAISVAGTQYNEQFF.

The chain is built from TRBV11-3 and TRBJ2-2, with TRBD1 matching 10 bases. The CDR3 length is 16 residues. The junction had 1 base not matched to a gene; V was cut back by 0 bases and J by 3 bases. Germline V gene data show CDR1 as SGHNT and CDR2 as YENEEA. Here the CDR3 DNA reads TGTGCCAGCAGCTTAGATGGACAGGGGGACACCGGGGAGCTGTTTTTT. It is translated as CASSLDGQGDTGELFF.

The genes are TRBV27 and TRBJ2-1; D gene unclear. This CDR3 comprises 13 residues. Trimming removed 3 bases at V and 6 bases at J, with 9 bases between. CDR1 and CDR2 (germline): MNHEY, SMNVEV (reference sequence). DNA for the CDR3: TGTGCCAGCAGTTTCGACTTCAGCAATGAGCAGTTCTTC. Protein sequence: CASSFDFSNEQFF.

The DNA for the CDR3 is TGTGCCAGCAGCTTAATGAGTTGGACTGAAGCTTTCTTT. Residues: CASSLMSWTEAFF. The rearrangement uses TRBV11-3 and TRBJ1-1; D is unresolved. Germline values: CDR1 SGHNT, CDR2 YENEEA. The germline V and J ends were trimmed by 2 bases and 5 bases, with 9 bases remaining between them. The CDR3 contains 13 residues. The full variable domain, its missing parts supplied by reference TRBV11-3 and TRBJ1-1, is EAGVVQSPRYKIIEKKQPVAFWCNPISGHNTLYWYLQNLGQGPELLIRYENEEAVDDSQLPKDRFSAERLKGVDSTLKIQPAELGDSAVYLCASSLMSWTEAFFGQGTRLTVV.

This clone was seen more than once but under ten times. This sequence joins TRBV5-1 and TRBJ2-2; the match to TRBD1 covers 7 bases. The ends lost 6 bases at V and 7 bases at J; junction bases unmatched: 9. The length of the CDR3 is 14 residues. CDR1 is SGHRS and CDR2 is YFSETQ in the germline V gene. The CDR3 region is CASTPDRPYGELFF. CDR3 nucleotides: TGCGCCAGCACCCCGGACAGGCCATACGGGGAGCTGTTTTTT.